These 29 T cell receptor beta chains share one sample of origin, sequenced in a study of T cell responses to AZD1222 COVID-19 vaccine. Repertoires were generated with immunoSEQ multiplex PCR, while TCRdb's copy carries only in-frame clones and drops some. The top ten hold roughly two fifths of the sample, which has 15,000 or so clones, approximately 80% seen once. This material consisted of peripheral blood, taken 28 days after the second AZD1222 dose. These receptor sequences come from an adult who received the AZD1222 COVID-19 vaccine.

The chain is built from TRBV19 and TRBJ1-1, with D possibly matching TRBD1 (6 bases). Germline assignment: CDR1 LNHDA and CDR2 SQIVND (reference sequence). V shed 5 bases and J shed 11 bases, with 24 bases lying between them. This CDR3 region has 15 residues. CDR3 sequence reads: CASSLVNVGGRAAFF. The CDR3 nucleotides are TGTGCCAGTAGTCTTGTTAATGTGGGGGGCCGGGCGGCTTTCTTT.

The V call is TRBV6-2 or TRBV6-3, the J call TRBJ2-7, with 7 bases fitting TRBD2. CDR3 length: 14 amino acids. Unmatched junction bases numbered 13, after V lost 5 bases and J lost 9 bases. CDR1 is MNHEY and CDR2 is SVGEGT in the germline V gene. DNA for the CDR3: TGTGCCAGCAGTCCACGGGCTAGCGGAGGGCGGCAGTACTTC. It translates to CASSPRASGGRQYF.

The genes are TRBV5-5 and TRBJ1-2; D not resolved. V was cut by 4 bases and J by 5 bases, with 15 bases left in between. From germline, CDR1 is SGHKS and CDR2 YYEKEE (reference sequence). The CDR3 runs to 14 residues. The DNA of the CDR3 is TGTGCCAGCAGCCCTAGCGCGGTAGATTATGGCTACACCTTC. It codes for CASSPSAVDYGYTF.

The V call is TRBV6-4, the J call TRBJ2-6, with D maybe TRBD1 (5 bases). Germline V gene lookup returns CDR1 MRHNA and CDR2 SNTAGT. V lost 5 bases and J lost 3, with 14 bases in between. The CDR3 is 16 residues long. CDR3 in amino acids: CASSPSGHFGANVLTF. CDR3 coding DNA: TGTGCCAGCAGTCCCTCAGGACATTTTGGGGCCAACGTCCTGACTTTC.

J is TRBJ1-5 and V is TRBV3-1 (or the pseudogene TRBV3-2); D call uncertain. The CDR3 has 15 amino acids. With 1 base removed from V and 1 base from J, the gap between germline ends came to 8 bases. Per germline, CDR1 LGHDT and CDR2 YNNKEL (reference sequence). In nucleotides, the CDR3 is TGTGCCAGCAGCCAAGGAGTAGAAAGCAATCAGCCCCAGCATTTT. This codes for CASSQGVESNQPQHF.

In DNA, the CDR3 is TGTGCCAGCGGGCGTGGACTAGCGGAAACCCCCACAGATACGCAGTATTTT. It translates to CASGRGLAETPTDTQYF. The chain combines TRBV9 with TRBJ2-3; 10 nucleotides align to TRBD2. There are 17 residues in the CDR3. Germline V gene sequence: CDR1 SGDLS, CDR2 YYNGEE. V lost 7 bases, J lost 2 bases, and 13 bases stayed unmatched.

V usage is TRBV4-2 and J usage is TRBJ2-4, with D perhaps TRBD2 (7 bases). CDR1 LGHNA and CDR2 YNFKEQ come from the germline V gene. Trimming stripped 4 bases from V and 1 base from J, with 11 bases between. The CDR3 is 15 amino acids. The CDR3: CASSPRGAAKNIQYF. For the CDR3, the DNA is TGTGCCAGCAGCCCCCGGGGGGCGGCCAAAAACATTCAGTACTTC.

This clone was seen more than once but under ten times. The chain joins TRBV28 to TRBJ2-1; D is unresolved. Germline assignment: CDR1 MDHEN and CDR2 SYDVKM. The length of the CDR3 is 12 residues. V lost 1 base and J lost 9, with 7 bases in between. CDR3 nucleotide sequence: TGTGCCAGCAGTTTATCTGGGCCTGAGCAGTTCTTC. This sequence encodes CASSLSGPEQFF.

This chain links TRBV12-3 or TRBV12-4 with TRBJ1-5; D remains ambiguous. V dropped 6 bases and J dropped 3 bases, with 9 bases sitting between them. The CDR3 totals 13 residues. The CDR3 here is CASSFAVNQPQHF. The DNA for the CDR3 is TGTGCCAGCAGCTTCGCGGTCAATCAGCCCCAGCATTTT.

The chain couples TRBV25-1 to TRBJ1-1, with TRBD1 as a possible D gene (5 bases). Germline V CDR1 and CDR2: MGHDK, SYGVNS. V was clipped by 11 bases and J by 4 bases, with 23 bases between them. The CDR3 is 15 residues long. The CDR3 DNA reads TGTGCCGGACCTCGGACAAAACCCCGGGTCACTGAAGCTTTCTTT. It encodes CAGPRTKPRVTEAFF.

The CDR3 loop reads CAISALAPSYNEQFF. In DNA, the CDR3 is TGTGCCATCAGTGCACTAGCGCCCTCCTACAATGAGCAGTTCTTC. The chain recombines TRBV10-3 with TRBJ2-1; 7 bases match TRBD2. CDR3 size: 15 residues. Germline CDR1 ENHRY, CDR2 SYGVKD. With 4 bases clipped from V and 0 bases from J, the junction kept 3 bases outside the gene matches.

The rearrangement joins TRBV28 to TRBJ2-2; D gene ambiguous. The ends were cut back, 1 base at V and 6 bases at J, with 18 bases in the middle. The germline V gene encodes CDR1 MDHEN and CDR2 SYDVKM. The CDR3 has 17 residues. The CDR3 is CASSLFQAVRSSGELFF. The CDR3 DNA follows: TGTGCCAGCAGTTTATTTCAGGCAGTACGATCGTCCGGGGAGCTGTTTTTT. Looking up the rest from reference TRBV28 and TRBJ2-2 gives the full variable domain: DVKVTQSSRYLVKRTGEKVFLECVQDMDHENMFWYRQDPGLGLRLIYFSYDVKMKEKGDIPEGYSVSREKKERFSLILESASTNQTSMYLCASSLFQAVRSSGELFFGEGSRLTVL.

The CDR3 sequence is CASKVSAFNTEAFF. As DNA, the CDR3 is TGTGCCAGCAAGGTTTCAGCTTTTAACACTGAAGCTTTCTTT. The chain couples TRBV6-5 to TRBJ1-1; D uncertain. Between the trimmed V and J ends, which lost 7 bases and 2 bases, there was a span of 14 bases. This CDR3 is built from 14 residues. Germline-derived CDR1 and CDR2 are MNHEY and SVGAGI.

The chain's CDR3 is CASSTQSGFAEAFF. DNA for the CDR3: TGCGCCAGCAGCACCCAATCAGGTTTCGCTGAAGCTTTCTTT. The chain is built from TRBV4-1 and TRBJ1-1; D is uncertain. Germline lookup yields CDR1 MGHRA and CDR2 YSYEKL. Trimming took 5 bases from V and 6 from J, leaving 16 bases between them. The CDR3 totals 14 residues.

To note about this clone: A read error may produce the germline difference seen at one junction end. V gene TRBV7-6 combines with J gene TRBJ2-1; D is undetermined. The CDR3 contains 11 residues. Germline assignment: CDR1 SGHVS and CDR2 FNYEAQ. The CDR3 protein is CASSLYSEQFF. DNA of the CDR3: TGTGCCAGCAGCTTATACAGTGAGCAGTTCTTC. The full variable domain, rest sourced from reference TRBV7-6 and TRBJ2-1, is GAGVSQSPRYKVTKRGQDVALRCDPISGHVSLYWYRQALGQGPEFLTYFNYEAQQDKSGLPNDRFSAERPEGSISTLTIQRTEQRDSAMYRCASSLYSEQFFGPGTRLTVL.

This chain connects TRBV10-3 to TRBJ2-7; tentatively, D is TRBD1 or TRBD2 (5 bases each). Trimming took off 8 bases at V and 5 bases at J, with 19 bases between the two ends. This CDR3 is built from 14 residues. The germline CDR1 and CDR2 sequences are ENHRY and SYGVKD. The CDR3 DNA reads TGTGCCATCGGCTTACTTGGGGGTGTCAACGAGCAGTACTTC. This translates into CAIGLLGGVNEQYF.

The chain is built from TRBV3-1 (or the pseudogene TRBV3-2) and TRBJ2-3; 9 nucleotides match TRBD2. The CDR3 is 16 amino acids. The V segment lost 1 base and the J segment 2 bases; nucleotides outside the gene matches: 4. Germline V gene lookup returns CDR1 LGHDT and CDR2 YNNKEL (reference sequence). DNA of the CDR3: TGTGCCAGCAGCCAAGTCGGCGGGAGGGCCACAGATACGCAGTATTTT. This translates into CASSQVGGRATDTQYF.

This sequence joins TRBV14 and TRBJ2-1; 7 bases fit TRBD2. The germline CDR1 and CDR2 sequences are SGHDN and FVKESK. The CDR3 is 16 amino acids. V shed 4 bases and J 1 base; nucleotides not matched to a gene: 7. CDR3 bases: TGTGCCAGCAGCCCTCAAACCGGGGGGTCCTACAATGAGCAGTTCTTC. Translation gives CASSPQTGGSYNEQFF. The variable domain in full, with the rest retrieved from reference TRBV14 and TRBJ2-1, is EAGVTQFPSHSVIEKGQTVTLRCDPISGHDNLYWYRRVMGKEIKFLLHFVKESKQDESGMPNNRFLAERTGGTYSTLKVQPAELEDSGVYFCASSPQTGGSYNEQFFGPGTRLTVL.

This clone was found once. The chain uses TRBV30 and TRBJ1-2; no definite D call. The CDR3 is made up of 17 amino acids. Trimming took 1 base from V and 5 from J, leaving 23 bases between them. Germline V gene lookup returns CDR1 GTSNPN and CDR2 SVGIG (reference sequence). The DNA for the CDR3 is TGTGCCTGGAGTGACCCCCTGGAGGCCGAACGCGTATATGGCTACACCTTC. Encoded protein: CAWSDPLEAERVYGYTF.

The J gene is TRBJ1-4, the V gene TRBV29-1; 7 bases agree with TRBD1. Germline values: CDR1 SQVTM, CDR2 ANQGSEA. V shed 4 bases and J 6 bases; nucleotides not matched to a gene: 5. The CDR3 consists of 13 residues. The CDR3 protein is CSVADRSHEKLFF. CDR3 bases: TGCAGCGTTGCGGACAGGAGCCATGAAAAACTGTTTTTT.

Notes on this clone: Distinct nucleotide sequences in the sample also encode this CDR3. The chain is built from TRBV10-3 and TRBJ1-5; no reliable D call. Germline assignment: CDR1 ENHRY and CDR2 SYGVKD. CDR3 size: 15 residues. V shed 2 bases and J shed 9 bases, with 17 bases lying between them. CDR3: CAISEVADMKVPQHF. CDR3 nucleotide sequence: TGTGCCATCAGTGAGGTGGCAGATATGAAAGTGCCCCAGCATTTT.

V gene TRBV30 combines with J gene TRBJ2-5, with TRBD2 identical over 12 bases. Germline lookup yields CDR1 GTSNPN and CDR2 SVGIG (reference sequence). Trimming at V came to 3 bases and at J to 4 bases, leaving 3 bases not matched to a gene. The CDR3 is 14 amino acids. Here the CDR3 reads CAWSLLAGGETQYF. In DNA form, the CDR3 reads TGTGCCTGGAGCTTACTAGCGGGGGGAGAGACCCAGTACTTC.

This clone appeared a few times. The CDR3 coding sequence is TGCGCCAGCAGCCTGGACCAGAGCTCCTACGAGCAGTACTTC. Protein sequence: CASSLDQSSYEQYF. This chain connects TRBV4-3 to TRBJ2-7, with no clear D. Germline CDR1 is LGHNA and CDR2 is YSLEER. CDR3 length: 14 amino acids. Trimming shortened V by 4 bases and J by 0 bases, and 10 bases separated the two germline ends.

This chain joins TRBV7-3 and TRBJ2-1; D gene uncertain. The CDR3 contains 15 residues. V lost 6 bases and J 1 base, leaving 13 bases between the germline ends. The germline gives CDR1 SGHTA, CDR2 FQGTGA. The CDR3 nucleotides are TGTGCCAGCAGTCTGGACCGATCATCCTACAATGAGCAGTTCTTC. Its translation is CASSLDRSSYNEQFF.

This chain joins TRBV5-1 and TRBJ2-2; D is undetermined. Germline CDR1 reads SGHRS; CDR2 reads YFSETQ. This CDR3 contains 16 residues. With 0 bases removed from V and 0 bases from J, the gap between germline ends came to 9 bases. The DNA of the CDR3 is TGCGCCAGCAGCTTGGCCCCGACCACGAACACCGGGGAGCTGTTTTTT. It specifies CASSLAPTTNTGELFF.

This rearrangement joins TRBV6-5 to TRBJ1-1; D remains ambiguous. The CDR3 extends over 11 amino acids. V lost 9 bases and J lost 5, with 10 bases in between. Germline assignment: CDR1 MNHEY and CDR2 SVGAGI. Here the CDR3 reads CASGRVTEAFF. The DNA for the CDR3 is TGTGCCAGTGGGAGGGTGACTGAAGCTTTCTTT.

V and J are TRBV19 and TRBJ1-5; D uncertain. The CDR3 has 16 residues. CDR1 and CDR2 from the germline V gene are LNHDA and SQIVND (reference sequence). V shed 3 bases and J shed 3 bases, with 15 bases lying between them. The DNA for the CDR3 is TGTGCCAGTAGTATCCGGGGTCGTCTATCCAATCAGCCCCAGCATTTT. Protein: CASSIRGRLSNQPQHF. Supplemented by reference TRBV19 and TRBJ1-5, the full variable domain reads DGGITQSPKYLFRKEGQNVTLSCEQNLNHDAMYWYRQDPGQGLRLIYYSQIVNDFQKGDIAEGYSVSREKKESFPLTVTSAQKNPTAFYLCASSIRGRLSNQPQHFGDGTRLSIL.

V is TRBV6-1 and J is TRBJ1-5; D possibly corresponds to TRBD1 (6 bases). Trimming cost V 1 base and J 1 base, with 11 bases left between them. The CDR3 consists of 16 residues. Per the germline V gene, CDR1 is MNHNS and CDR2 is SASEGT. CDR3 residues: CASSEELQGSNQPQHF. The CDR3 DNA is TGTGCCAGCAGTGAAGAGCTCCAGGGGAGCAATCAGCCCCAGCATTTT.

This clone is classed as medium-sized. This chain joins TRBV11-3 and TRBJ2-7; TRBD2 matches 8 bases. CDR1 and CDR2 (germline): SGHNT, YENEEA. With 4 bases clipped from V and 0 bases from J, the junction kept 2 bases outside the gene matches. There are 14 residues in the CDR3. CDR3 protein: CASSYGTSSYEQYF. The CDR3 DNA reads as TGTGCCAGCAGCTATGGGACTAGCTCCTACGAGCAGTACTTC.